This T cell receptor beta chain stems from a study of T cell responses to AZD1222 COVID-19 vaccine. Assay: immunoSEQ multiplex PCR; the TCRdb copy retains only in-frame clones and omits some. This table has 150,000 to 250,000 clones, about 93% appearing once. This CDR3 has 18 amino acids. Per germline, CDR1 SGHNT and CDR2 YYREEE (reference sequence). Unmatched junction bases numbered 10, after V lost 0 bases and J lost 6 bases. The origin of this receptor is an adult who received the AZD1222 COVID-19 vaccine. The chain joins TRBV5-4 to TRBJ2-1; 12 bases line up with TRBD2. Material: peripheral blood, obtained 28 days after the second AZD1222 dose. CDR3 nucleotides: TGTGCCAGCAGCTTGGGCGGCAGGTGGACTAGCGGGATCAATGAGCAGTTCTTC. Protein sequence: CASSLGGRWTSGINEQFF.